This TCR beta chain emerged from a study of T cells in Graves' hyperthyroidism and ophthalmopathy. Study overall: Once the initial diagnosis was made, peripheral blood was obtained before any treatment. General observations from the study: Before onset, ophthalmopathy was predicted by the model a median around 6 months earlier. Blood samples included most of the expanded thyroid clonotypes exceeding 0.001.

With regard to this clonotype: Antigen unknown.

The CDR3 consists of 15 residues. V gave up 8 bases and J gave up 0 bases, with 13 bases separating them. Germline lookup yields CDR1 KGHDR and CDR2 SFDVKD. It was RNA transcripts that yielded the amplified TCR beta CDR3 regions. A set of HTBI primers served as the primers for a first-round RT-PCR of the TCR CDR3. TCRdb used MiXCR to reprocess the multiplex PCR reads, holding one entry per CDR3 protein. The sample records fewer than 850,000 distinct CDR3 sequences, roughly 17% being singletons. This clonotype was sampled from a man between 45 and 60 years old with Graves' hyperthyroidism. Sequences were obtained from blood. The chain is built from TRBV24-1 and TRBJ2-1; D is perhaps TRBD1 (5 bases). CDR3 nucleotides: TGTGCCACCAACACAGGACCCTCCTCCTACAATGAGCAGTTCTTC. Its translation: CATNTGPSSYNEQFF.